A selection of T cell receptor beta chains follows, all from one sample in a study of molecular identifiers for immune sequencing clone quantification. MiXCR, applied by TCRdb to the PCR reads, yields one record per CDR3 protein. Here the sample spans under 75,000 distinct CDR3 sequences, under 20% being singletons. Material for sequencing was naive CD8+ T cells from blood, with Jurkat cell RNA spiked in. The receptor source for this set is a human donor in good health. Some libraries in this study had Jurkat cell RNA spiked in. Each CDR3 is given with its conserved first and last residue. D genes are given only for firm matches. The listing skips clone size in some rows; elsewhere it reads once, few, many or a size class.

D gene,V gene,J gene,clone size,CDR3 DNA,CDR3 protein
TRBD2,TRBV30,TRBJ2-1,many,TGTGCCTGGAGACTAGCGCGATACAATGAGCAGTTCTTC,CAWRLARYNEQFF
.,TRBV27,TRBJ2-5,.,TGTGCCAGCAGTTTCCTCAGTATGGAGACCCAGTACTTC,CASSFLSMETQYF
.,TRBV9,TRBJ1-1,many,TGTGCCAGCAGCGTAGCCCCCGTTCAGGGGTCGGTCACTGAAGCTTTCTTT,CASSVAPVQGSVTEAFF
TRBD1,TRBV13,TRBJ2-5,.,TGTGCCAGCAGCCTAACCGGGACAGGGGTTTCGGAGACCCAGTACTTC,CASSLTGTGVSETQYF
.,TRBV10-3,TRBJ1-1,many,TGTGCCATCAGTGCCCAGCTGAACACTGAAGCTTTCTTT,CAISAQLNTEAFF
.,TRBV29-1,TRBJ1-2,many,TGCAGCGTTTGGACATCCAAAGCCCCAAACTATGGCTACACCTTC,CSVWTSKAPNYGYTF
.,TRBV5-5,TRBJ2-5,.,TGTGCCAGCAGCCGCCAGGACGACCAGGAGACCCAGTACTTC,CASSRQDDQETQYF
TRBD2,TRBV11-3,TRBJ2-3,many,TGTGCCAGCAGCTCGGAGACTAGCGGGCCAAAGCCCACAGATACGCAGTATTTT,CASSSETSGPKPTDTQYF
TRBD2,TRBV20-1,TRBJ2-3,many,TGCAGTGCGAGGACTAGCGGGATTATTCTCCGATATAGAGATACGCAGTATTTT,CSARTSGIILRYRDTQYF
.,TRBV11-3,TRBJ2-3,.,TGTGCCAGCAGCTCCATTGATTACACAGATACGCAGTATTTT,CASSSIDYTDTQYF
.,TRBV6-6,TRBJ2-7,few,TGTGCCAGCAAGGACGAGCGGCCCCCCTACGAGCAGTACTTC,CASKDERPPYEQYF
TRBD2,TRBV20-1,TRBJ2-1,many,TGCAGTGCTAGATCTCTAGCGGACCGATACAATGAGCAGTTCTTC,CSARSLADRYNEQFF
.,TRBV20-1,TRBJ2-1,few,TGCAGTGCAAGAGGGGTAACAGGCTCCTACAATGAGCAGTTCTTC,CSARGVTGSYNEQFF
.,TRBV27,TRBJ1-1,.,TGTGCCAGCAGTTTATCTGGGGTAGCGAACACTGAAGCTTTCTTT,CASSLSGVANTEAFF
.,TRBV19,TRBJ2-2,many,TGTGCCAGTAGTATTACAGGGAACACCGGGGAGCTGTTTTTT,CASSITGNTGELFF
TRBD2,TRBV20-1,TRBJ2-1,.,TGCAGTGCAAAGGGACTAGTCAATGAGCAGTTCTTC,CSAKGLVNEQFF
.,TRBV11-3,TRBJ1-4,many,TGTGCCAGCAGCTTCTTCGCGGGGGCGTCAGTGGCTAATGAAAAACTGTTTTTT,CASSFFAGASVANEKLFF
TRBD2,TRBV4-1,TRBJ2-3,many,TGCGCCAGCAGCCAAGACGGACTAGGAGGGGGCACAGATACGCAGTATTTT,CASSQDGLGGGTDTQYF
.,TRBV21-1,TRBJ2-7,many,TGTGCCAGAACAGGTCACAGAACCTACGAGCAGTACTTC,CARTGHRTYEQYF
.,TRBV11-2,TRBJ2-3,many,TGTGCCAGCAGCTCCGGACTAAATCCGTCGGATACGCAGTATTTT,CASSSGLNPSDTQYF
TRBD2,TRBV7-8,TRBJ2-3,many,TGTGCCAGCAGACGATCGACTAGCGGGAGAAAGAAGGCGGGGACAGATACGCAGTATTTT,CASRRSTSGRKKAGTDTQYF
TRBD1,TRBV15,TRBJ2-2,many,TGTGCCACCGGGACAGGGAATACCGGGGAGCTGTTTTTT,CATGTGNTGELFF
.,TRBV12-3/TRBV12-4,TRBJ1-3,.,TGTGCCACGGACAGCGGGAGCTCTGGAAACACCATATATTTT,CATDSGSSGNTIYF
TRBD1,TRBV29-1,TRBJ1-2,few,TGCAGCGTTGAGAAGACAGGGGGTCTCTATGGCTACACCTTC,CSVEKTGGLYGYTF
TRBD2,TRBV15,TRBJ2-3,many,TGTGCCACCAGCAGACTAGCGGGAGTTGAATCATGGGACGGGGATACGCAGTATTTT,CATSRLAGVESWDGDTQYF
.,TRBV27,TRBJ2-4,few,TGTGCCAGCAGTTCCGCGGGGTCAATGGACATTCAGTACTTC,CASSSAGSMDIQYF
TRBD2,TRBV6-5,TRBJ2-1,few,TGTGCCAGCAGTTACTTGCGGGAGGGCAACAATGAGCAGTTCTTC,CASSYLREGNNEQFF
TRBD2,TRBV28,TRBJ2-2,many,TGTGCCAGCAGTTTTCTCGGACTAGCGGATAACACCGGGGAGCTGTTTTTT,CASSFLGLADNTGELFF